This T cell receptor beta chain comes out of a study of control samples from healthy donors and cancer patients. Assay used: immunoSEQ multiplex PCR; TCRdb lists only in-frame clones, some missing. Of 130,000 to 150,000 clones in the sample, 90% to 95% were seen once. The CDR3 runs to 14 residues. Looked up from germline, CDR1 is MNHNS and CDR2 is SASEGT. Trimming left V 1 base short and J 5 bases short, with 11 bases between. This clonotype originated in a man aged 60-69 years with colorectal cancer. The specimen sequenced was PBMCs. The V gene is TRBV6-1, the J gene TRBJ1-2, with D perhaps matching TRBD1 (5 bases). CDR3 region: CASSEGGKIYGYTF. CDR3 coding DNA: TGTGCCAGCAGTGAAGGGGGGAAGATATATGGCTACACCTTC.